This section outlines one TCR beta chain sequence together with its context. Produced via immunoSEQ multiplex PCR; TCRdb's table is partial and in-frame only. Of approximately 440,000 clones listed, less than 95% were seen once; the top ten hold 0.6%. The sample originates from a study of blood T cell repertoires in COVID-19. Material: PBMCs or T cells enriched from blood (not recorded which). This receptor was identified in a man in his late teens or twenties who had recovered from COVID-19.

The CDR3 is CASSYGQGHSGNTIYF. DNA for the CDR3: TGTGCCAGCAGCTACGGACAGGGCCACTCTGGAAACACCATATATTTT. This chain links TRBV11-3 with TRBJ1-3, with 8 bases matching TRBD1. Germline values: CDR1 SGHNT, CDR2 YENEEA. The CDR3 runs 16 residues. The V gene end was trimmed by 4 bases and the J gene end by 0 bases; junction bases not matched to a gene: 5.